This T cell receptor (beta chain) was recorded in a study of spatial heterogeneity in lung cancer. Study summary: Alpha-chain sequences were consistently detected less often than beta-chain sequences.

The CDR3 consists of 13 residues. Germline V gene sequence: CDR1 ENHRY, CDR2 SYGVKD. V shed 6 bases and J 6 bases; nucleotides not matched to a gene: 4. Time point reported: sample taken at primary tumor resection. Donors were around 70 untreated early-stage non-small cell lung cancer patients. Whole RNA obtained from tumor, nontumor lung or frozen PBMC underwent sequencing without sorting. Each molecule of TCR cDNA was tagged with one unique molecular identifier. TCRdb reanalysed the 5' RACE reads using MiXCR and keeps one entry per CDR3 protein. The table includes 7,000 to 8,500 distinct CDR3 sequences, 15% to 17% detected once.

The source was normal lung tissue next to the tumor, collected at surgery. The TCR sequence derives from a male donor with early-stage non-small cell lung cancer. The genes are TRBV10-3 and TRBJ2-1; 8 nucleotides line up with TRBD1. DNA for the CDR3: TGTGCCATCAGCTCGGACAGGGCCAATGAGCAGTTCTTC. Its protein is CAISSDRANEQFF.